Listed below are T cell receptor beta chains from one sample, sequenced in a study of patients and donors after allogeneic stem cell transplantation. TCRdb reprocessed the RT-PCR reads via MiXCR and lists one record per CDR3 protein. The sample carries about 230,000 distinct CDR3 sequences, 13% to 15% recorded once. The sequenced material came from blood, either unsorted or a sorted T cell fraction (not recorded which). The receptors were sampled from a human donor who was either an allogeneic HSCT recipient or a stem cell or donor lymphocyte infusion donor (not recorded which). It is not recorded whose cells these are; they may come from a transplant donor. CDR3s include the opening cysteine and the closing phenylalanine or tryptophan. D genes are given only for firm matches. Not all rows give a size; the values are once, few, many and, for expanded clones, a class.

CDR3 DNA: TGTGCCAGCAGTGAAGCGACTAGAGTTACCGGGGAGCTGTTTTTT; CDR3 protein: CASSEATRVTGELFF; D gene: -; CDR3 length: 15; clone size: many; V gene: TRBV6-1; J gene: TRBJ2-2
CDR3 DNA: TGTGCCAGCAGTCGGGACTACAGGGGAAACGAGCAGTACTTC; CDR3 protein: CASSRDYRGNEQYF; D gene: -; CDR3 length: 14; clone size: many; V gene: TRBV4-2; J gene: TRBJ2-7
CDR3 DNA: TGTGCCAGCACCTTGGACAGATTCACAGATACGCAGTATTTT; CDR3 protein: CASTLDRFTDTQYF; D gene: -; CDR3 length: 14; clone size: many; V gene: TRBV5-4; J gene: TRBJ2-3
CDR3 DNA: TGCAGTGCTAGAGGACCGCTCGTAGCCAAAAACATTCAGTACTTC; CDR3 protein: CSARGPLVAKNIQYF; D gene: -; CDR3 length: 15; clone size: -; V gene: TRBV20-1; J gene: TRBJ2-4
CDR3 DNA: TGCAGTGCTACCTCGGGACAGGGCGAGGAGACCCAGTACTTC; CDR3 protein: CSATSGQGEETQYF; D gene: TRBD1; CDR3 length: 14; clone size: few; V gene: TRBV20-1; J gene: TRBJ2-5
CDR3 DNA: TGTGCCAGCAGCCCCTCCGGGGGGGGCTCTACACCCCTCCACTTT; CDR3 protein: CASSPSGGGSTPLHF; D gene: -; CDR3 length: 15; clone size: -; V gene: TRBV6-1; J gene: TRBJ1-6
CDR3 DNA: TGTGCCAGCAGCTTAGCCCCTGGGACAGGGGGCGAACCGAACACTGAAGCTTTCTTT; CDR3 protein: CASSLAPGTGGEPNTEAFF; D gene: TRBD1; CDR3 length: 19; clone size: once; V gene: TRBV13; J gene: TRBJ1-1
CDR3 DNA: TGTGCCACCTGTATGACTAGCGAACGCACAGATACGCAGTATTTT; CDR3 protein: CATCMTSERTDTQYF; D gene: TRBD2; CDR3 length: 15; clone size: few; V gene: TRBV24-1; J gene: TRBJ2-3
CDR3 DNA: TGTGCCTGGAGGACCCCCCAGGGCAGGGACTATGGCTACACCTTC; CDR3 protein: CAWRTPQGRDYGYTF; D gene: -; CDR3 length: 15; clone size: many; V gene: TRBV30; J gene: TRBJ1-2
CDR3 DNA: TGTGCCAGCAGCCGCATTAGCGCTGGTGCCTTCTACGAGCAGTACTTC; CDR3 protein: CASSRISAGAFYEQYF; D gene: -; CDR3 length: 16; clone size: -; V gene: TRBV5-6; J gene: TRBJ2-7
CDR3 DNA: TGTGCCAGCACGGGTGCGAACACCGGGGAGCTGTTTTTT; CDR3 protein: CASTGANTGELFF; D gene: -; CDR3 length: 13; clone size: -; V gene: TRBV6-6; J gene: TRBJ2-2
CDR3 DNA: TGTGCCAGCAGCCCCGCTAGCCGGCAAGAGACCCAGTACTTC; CDR3 protein: CASSPASRQETQYF; D gene: -; CDR3 length: 14; clone size: -; V gene: TRBV6-1; J gene: TRBJ2-5
CDR3 DNA: TGTGCCACCAGTGATGCGGGACTACGAAAGGAGACCCAGTACTTC; CDR3 protein: CATSDAGLRKETQYF; D gene: TRBD2; CDR3 length: 15; clone size: few; V gene: TRBV24-1; J gene: TRBJ2-5
CDR3 DNA: TGCAGTGCTGGTGAGGGGTCGGAGGATTATGGCTACACCTTC; CDR3 protein: CSAGEGSEDYGYTF; D gene: -; CDR3 length: 14; clone size: many; V gene: TRBV20-1; J gene: TRBJ1-2
CDR3 DNA: TGTGCCAGCCGCAACCTTTTGGGTTCCTACGAGCAGTACTTC; CDR3 protein: CASRNLLGSYEQYF; D gene: -; CDR3 length: 14; clone size: few; V gene: TRBV27; J gene: TRBJ2-7
CDR3 DNA: TGTGCCAGCAGTGAGGATTTCTACGAGCAGTACTTC; CDR3 protein: CASSEDFYEQYF; D gene: -; CDR3 length: 12; clone size: -; V gene: TRBV2; J gene: TRBJ2-7
CDR3 DNA: TGTGCCTGGAGTGACATGGTTTTCGAGCAGTACTTC; CDR3 protein: CAWSDMVFEQYF; D gene: -; CDR3 length: 12; clone size: few; V gene: TRBV30; J gene: TRBJ2-7
CDR3 DNA: TGTGCCAGCAGCCCGGGGGGGACAGACTCTGGAAACACCATATATTTT; CDR3 protein: CASSPGGTDSGNTIYF; D gene: TRBD1; CDR3 length: 16; clone size: -; V gene: TRBV7-2; J gene: TRBJ1-3
CDR3 DNA: TGCAGTGCTATCGGAGGGATTAATATGGAGACCCAGTACTTC; CDR3 protein: CSAIGGINMETQYF; D gene: -; CDR3 length: 14; clone size: -; V gene: TRBV20-1; J gene: TRBJ2-5
CDR3 DNA: TGTGCCAGCAGGGTCGACAGCAGTAATTCCTATGGCTACACCTTC; CDR3 protein: CASRVDSSNSYGYTF; D gene: -; CDR3 length: 15; clone size: many; V gene: TRBV2; J gene: TRBJ1-2
CDR3 DNA: TGTGCCACGGTCCGCGACGGGGGGAATGAGCAGTTCTTC; CDR3 protein: CATVRDGGNEQFF; D gene: TRBD2; CDR3 length: 13; clone size: few; V gene: TRBV10-3; J gene: TRBJ2-1
CDR3 DNA: TGTGCCAGCAGCGCCACTAGCGGGGGGGTAAGCGAGCAGTACTTC; CDR3 protein: CASSATSGGVSEQYF; D gene: TRBD2; CDR3 length: 15; clone size: many; V gene: TRBV7-2; J gene: TRBJ2-7
CDR3 DNA: TGTGCCAGCAGCTTTAAAAGGGGGCTTTTAACTGAAGCTTTCTTT; CDR3 protein: CASSFKRGLLTEAFF; D gene: TRBD1; CDR3 length: 15; clone size: few; V gene: TRBV5-6; J gene: TRBJ1-1
CDR3 DNA: TGCGCCAGCAGCCTCGACAGGGCCTCCTACAATGAGCAGTTCTTC; CDR3 protein: CASSLDRASYNEQFF; D gene: TRBD1; CDR3 length: 15; clone size: many; V gene: TRBV4-1; J gene: TRBJ2-1
CDR3 DNA: TGTGCCAGCAGAGAGCGGGGGACCTCCTACGAGCAGTACTTC; CDR3 protein: CASRERGTSYEQYF; D gene: TRBD2; CDR3 length: 14; clone size: few; V gene: TRBV6-1; J gene: TRBJ2-7
CDR3 DNA: TGTGCCAGCAGTGAACAGGCGGACATTCGGGGCAATCAGCCCCAGCATTTT; CDR3 protein: CASSEQADIRGNQPQHF; D gene: -; CDR3 length: 17; clone size: few; V gene: TRBV6-1; J gene: TRBJ1-5
CDR3 DNA: TGTGCCAGCAGTTTAGACCCCGGGAGGGAGCTGTTTTTT; CDR3 protein: CASSLDPGRELFF; D gene: -; CDR3 length: 13; clone size: many; V gene: TRBV28; J gene: TRBJ2-2
CDR3 DNA: TGTGCCAGCAGTTCAAGACTGGGAAGTTTGGTCGAGCAGTACTTC; CDR3 protein: CASSSRLGSLVEQYF; D gene: -; CDR3 length: 15; clone size: -; V gene: TRBV7-3; J gene: TRBJ2-7
CDR3 DNA: TGTGCCAGTAGTAGGACAGGGGGGCAAGAGACCCAGTACTTC; CDR3 protein: CASSRTGGQETQYF; D gene: TRBD1; CDR3 length: 14; clone size: -; V gene: TRBV19; J gene: TRBJ2-5
CDR3 DNA: TGTGCCAGCAGTTTGGCTGTGACAGGGAACTATGGCTACACCTTC; CDR3 protein: CASSLAVTGNYGYTF; D gene: TRBD1; CDR3 length: 15; clone size: -; V gene: TRBV12-3/TRBV12-4; J gene: TRBJ1-2
CDR3 DNA: TGCAGTGCCCCCCTGGCGGGGGTCACAGATACGCAGTATTTT; CDR3 protein: CSAPLAGVTDTQYF; D gene: TRBD2; CDR3 length: 14; clone size: -; V gene: TRBV20-1; J gene: TRBJ2-3
CDR3 DNA: TGTGCCAGCAGCCCTCAGGGGGCTCAGGCCCAGTACTTC; CDR3 protein: CASSPQGAQAQYF; D gene: TRBD1; CDR3 length: 13; clone size: many; V gene: TRBV11-2; J gene: TRBJ2-5
CDR3 DNA: TGCGCCAGCAGCGCTCAGAGCACGGCTGACACCATATATTTT; CDR3 protein: CASSAQSTADTIYF; D gene: -; CDR3 length: 14; clone size: few; V gene: TRBV5-1; J gene: TRBJ1-3
CDR3 DNA: TGTGCCAGCAGCCCCGGACAGTTAGGGAGTGAAAAACTGTTTTTT; CDR3 protein: CASSPGQLGSEKLFF; D gene: -; CDR3 length: 15; clone size: few; V gene: TRBV7-2; J gene: TRBJ1-4
CDR3 DNA: TGTGCCACCCATAGCGGGAGTGGATACGAGCAGTACTTC; CDR3 protein: CATHSGSGYEQYF; D gene: TRBD2; CDR3 length: 13; clone size: few; V gene: TRBV28; J gene: TRBJ2-7
CDR3 DNA: TGTGCCAGCAGCGCCGGGGGGGGATACACCGGGGAGCTGTTTTTT; CDR3 protein: CASSAGGGYTGELFF; D gene: TRBD2; CDR3 length: 15; clone size: -; V gene: TRBV12-3/TRBV12-4; J gene: TRBJ2-2